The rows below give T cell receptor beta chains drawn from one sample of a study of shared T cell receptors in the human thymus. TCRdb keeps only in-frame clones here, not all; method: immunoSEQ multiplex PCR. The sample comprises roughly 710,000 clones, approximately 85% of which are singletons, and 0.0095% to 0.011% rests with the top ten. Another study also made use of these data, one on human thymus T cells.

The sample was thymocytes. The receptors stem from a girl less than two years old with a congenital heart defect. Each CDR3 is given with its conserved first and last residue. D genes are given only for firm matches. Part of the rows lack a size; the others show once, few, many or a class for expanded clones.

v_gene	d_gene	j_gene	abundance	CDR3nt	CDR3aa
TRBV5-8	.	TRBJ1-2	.	TGTGCCAGCAGCTTGTCGGGGTACTCCCCTTATGGCTACACCTTC	CASSLSGYSPYGYTF
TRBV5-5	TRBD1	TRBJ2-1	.	TGTGCCAGCAGCTTTCGGGACAGGGCCGCCTACAATGAGCAGTTCTTC	CASSFRDRAAYNEQFF
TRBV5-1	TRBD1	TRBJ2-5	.	TGCGCCAGCAGCTTCGACAGGGGGCGGCGGGGTAAAGAGACCCAGTACTTC	CASSFDRGRRGKETQYF
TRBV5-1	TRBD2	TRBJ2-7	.	TGCGCCAGCAGCTTGGGTCCGGGACTAGTCGCCGAGCAGTACTTC	CASSLGPGLVAEQYF
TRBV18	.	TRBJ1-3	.	TGTGCCAGCTCACCGGAGGGACGGTACTCTGGAAACACCATATATTTT	CASSPEGRYSGNTIYF
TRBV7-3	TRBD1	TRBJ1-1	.	TGTGCCAGCAGCCCCGAGACGGGACAGGCGACTTTCTTT	CASSPETGQATFF
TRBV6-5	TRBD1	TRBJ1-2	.	TGTGCCAGCAGTGATGATTCAGGGGGCATCGGCTACACCTTC	CASSDDSGGIGYTF
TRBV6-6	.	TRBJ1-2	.	TGTGCCAGCAGGTCGACAGGCTATGGCTACACCTTC	CASRSTGYGYTF
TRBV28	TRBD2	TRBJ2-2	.	TGTGCCAGCAGTCCGCCCCCGAGCGGGAGGAACACCGGGGAGCTGTTTTTT	CASSPPPSGRNTGELFF
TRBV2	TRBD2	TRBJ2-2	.	TGTGCCAGCAGTGTGTTGCCGGGGGGCACCGGGGAGCTGTTTTTT	CASSVLPGGTGELFF
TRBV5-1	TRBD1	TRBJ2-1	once	TGCGCCAGCAGCCCGGGACAGGGCTCCTACAATGAGCAGTTCTTC	CASSPGQGSYNEQFF
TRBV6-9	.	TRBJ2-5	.	TGTGCCAGCAGTTTGCGGGCCTTCGGGGGTCAGCAAGAGACCCAGTACTTC	CASSLRAFGGQQETQYF
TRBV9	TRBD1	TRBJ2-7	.	TGTGCCAGCAGCTTATTCGACAGGGTCGACAATTCCTACGAGCAGTACTTC	CASSLFDRVDNSYEQYF